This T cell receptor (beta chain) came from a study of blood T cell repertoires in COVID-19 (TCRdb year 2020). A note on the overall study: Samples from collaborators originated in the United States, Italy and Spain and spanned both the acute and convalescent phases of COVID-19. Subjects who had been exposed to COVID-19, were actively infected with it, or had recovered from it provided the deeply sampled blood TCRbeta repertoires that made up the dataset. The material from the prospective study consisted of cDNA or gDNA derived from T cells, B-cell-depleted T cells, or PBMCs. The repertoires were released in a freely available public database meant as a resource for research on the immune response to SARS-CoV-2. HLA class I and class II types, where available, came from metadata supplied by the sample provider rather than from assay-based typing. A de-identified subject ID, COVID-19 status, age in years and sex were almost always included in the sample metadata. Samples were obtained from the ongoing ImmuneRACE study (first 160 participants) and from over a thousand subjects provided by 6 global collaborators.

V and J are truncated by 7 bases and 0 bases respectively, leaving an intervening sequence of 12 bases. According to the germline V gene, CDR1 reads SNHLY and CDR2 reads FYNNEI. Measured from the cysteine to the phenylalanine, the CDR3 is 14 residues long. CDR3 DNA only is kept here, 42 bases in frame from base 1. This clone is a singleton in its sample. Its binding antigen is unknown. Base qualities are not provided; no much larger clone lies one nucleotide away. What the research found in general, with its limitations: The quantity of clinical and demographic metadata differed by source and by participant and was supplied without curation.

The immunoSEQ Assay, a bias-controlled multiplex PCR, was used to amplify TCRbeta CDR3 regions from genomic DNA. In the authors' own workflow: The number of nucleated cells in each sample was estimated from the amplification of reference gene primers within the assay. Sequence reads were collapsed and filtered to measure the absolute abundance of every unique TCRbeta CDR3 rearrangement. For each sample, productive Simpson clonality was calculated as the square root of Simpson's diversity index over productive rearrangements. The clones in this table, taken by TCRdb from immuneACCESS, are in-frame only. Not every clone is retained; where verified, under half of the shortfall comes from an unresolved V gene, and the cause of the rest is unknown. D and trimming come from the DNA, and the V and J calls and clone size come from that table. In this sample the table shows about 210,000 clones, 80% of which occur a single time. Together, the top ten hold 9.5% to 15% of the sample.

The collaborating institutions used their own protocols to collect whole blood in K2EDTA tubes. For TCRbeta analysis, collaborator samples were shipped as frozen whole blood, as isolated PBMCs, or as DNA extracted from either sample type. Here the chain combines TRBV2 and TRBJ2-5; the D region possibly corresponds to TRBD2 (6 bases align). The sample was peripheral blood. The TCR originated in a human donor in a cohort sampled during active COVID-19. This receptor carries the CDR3 CASTGESYQETQYF. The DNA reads TGTGCCAGCACGGGGGAATCGTACCAAGAGACCCAGTACTTC.